A selection of T cell receptor beta chains follows, all from one sample in a study of cytomegalovirus exposure and HLA in healthy donors. The method was immunoSEQ multiplex PCR; TCRdb's version includes in-frame clones alone and lacks a portion of them. The table lists 110,000 or so clones, around 75% of them singletons. Sequenced material: PBMCs. The receptors stem from a man aged 25-45 years in good health and CMV-seronegative. The CDR3 runs from the conserved cysteine through the conserved F or W. Each record gives: J gene, D gene, clone size, V gene, CDR3 protein, CDR3 DNA. D genes are given only for firm matches. Clone size appears in some rows only: once, few, many, or a class for an expanded clone.

J gene: TRBJ2-7
D gene: TRBD2
clone size: .
V gene: TRBV7-9
CDR3 protein: CASSLAPRLADTNEQYF
CDR3 DNA: TGTGCCAGCAGCTTAGCACCCAGACTAGCGGACACCAACGAGCAGTACTTC

J gene: TRBJ2-7
D gene: TRBD1
clone size: .
V gene: TRBV13
CDR3 protein: CASSPGGTGDYEQYF
CDR3 DNA: TGTGCCAGCAGCCCGGGGGGGACAGGGGACTACGAGCAGTACTTC

J gene: TRBJ1-2
D gene: TRBD1
clone size: .
V gene: TRBV5-4
CDR3 protein: CASSPGTAPRLGYTF
CDR3 DNA: TGTGCCAGCAGCCCCGGGACAGCGCCCAGATTAGGCTACACCTTC

J gene: TRBJ2-7
D gene: .
clone size: .
V gene: TRBV2
CDR3 protein: CASRAASHEQYF
CDR3 DNA: TGTGCCAGCAGAGCGGCGTCCCACGAGCAGTACTTC

J gene: TRBJ2-7
D gene: .
clone size: .
V gene: TRBV4-1
CDR3 protein: CASSPRVEAASYEQYF
CDR3 DNA: TGCGCCAGCAGCCCAAGGGTGGAGGCGGCCTCCTACGAGCAGTACTTC

J gene: TRBJ2-7
D gene: .
clone size: .
V gene: TRBV7-3
CDR3 protein: CASSLEGPYEQYF
CDR3 DNA: TGTGCCAGCAGCTTGGAGGGGCCCTACGAGCAGTACTTC

J gene: TRBJ2-5
D gene: .
clone size: .
V gene: TRBV6-6
CDR3 protein: CASSSNREETQYF
CDR3 DNA: TGTGCCAGCAGTTCAAACAGGGAAGAGACCCAGTACTTC

J gene: TRBJ2-1
D gene: TRBD2
clone size: .
V gene: TRBV28
CDR3 protein: CASIGGRPYNEQFF
CDR3 DNA: TGTGCCAGCATTGGCGGGAGGCCCTACAATGAGCAGTTCTTC

J gene: TRBJ2-7
D gene: TRBD2
clone size: few
V gene: TRBV19
CDR3 protein: CASSIGLAGTYEQYF
CDR3 DNA: TGTGCCAGTAGTATCGGACTAGCGGGAACCTACGAGCAGTACTTC

J gene: TRBJ1-4
D gene: .
clone size: .
V gene: TRBV5-6
CDR3 protein: CASSLDRATTNEKLFF
CDR3 DNA: TGTGCCAGCAGCTTGGACAGGGCGACAACTAATGAAAAACTGTTTTTT

J gene: TRBJ1-1
D gene: .
clone size: .
V gene: TRBV12-1
CDR3 protein: CASSSFPGQGNTEAFF
CDR3 DNA: TGTGCCAGCAGCTCCTTCCCGGGACAGGGGAACACTGAAGCTTTCTTT

J gene: TRBJ2-1
D gene: TRBD2
clone size: .
V gene: TRBV7-8
CDR3 protein: CASSQTGRTYNEQFF
CDR3 DNA: TGTGCCAGCAGCCAAACCGGGAGGACTTACAATGAGCAGTTCTTC

J gene: TRBJ1-2
D gene: TRBD1
clone size: .
V gene: TRBV7-2
CDR3 protein: CASTPGQGPYGYTF
CDR3 DNA: TGTGCCAGCACCCCGGGACAGGGGCCCTATGGCTACACCTTC

J gene: TRBJ2-5
D gene: TRBD2
clone size: once
V gene: TRBV12-5
CDR3 protein: CASGTSGEETQYF
CDR3 DNA: TGTGCTAGTGGTACTAGCGGGGAAGAGACCCAGTACTTC

J gene: TRBJ2-1
D gene: .
clone size: .
V gene: TRBV18
CDR3 protein: CASSPALAEGYNEQFF
CDR3 DNA: TGTGCCAGCTCACCCGCTTTAGCGGAAGGTTACAATGAGCAGTTCTTC

J gene: TRBJ2-1
D gene: TRBD2
clone size: .
V gene: TRBV29-1
CDR3 protein: CSVELTHGGDNEQFF
CDR3 DNA: TGCAGCGTTGAACTCACTCACGGGGGGGACAATGAGCAGTTCTTC

J gene: TRBJ1-2
D gene: .
clone size: once
V gene: TRBV27
CDR3 protein: CASSLKFTGGINYGYTF
CDR3 DNA: TGTGCCAGCAGTTTAAAGTTTACGGGAGGGATTAACTATGGCTACACCTTC

J gene: TRBJ2-5
D gene: TRBD2
clone size: once
V gene: TRBV4-1
CDR3 protein: CASSQGGLAHQETQYF
CDR3 DNA: TGCGCCAGCAGCCAGGGGGGACTAGCGCATCAAGAGACCCAGTACTTC

J gene: TRBJ2-5
D gene: .
clone size: .
V gene: TRBV19
CDR3 protein: CASSPRGSLGQETQYF
CDR3 DNA: TGTGCCAGTAGTCCAAGGGGATCTTTGGGCCAAGAGACCCAGTACTTC

J gene: TRBJ2-3
D gene: TRBD2
clone size: .
V gene: TRBV14
CDR3 protein: CASSQVDRAGVTDTQYF
CDR3 DNA: TGTGCCAGCAGCCAAGTTGATAGAGCGGGAGTTACAGATACGCAGTATTTT

J gene: TRBJ2-7
D gene: .
clone size: .
V gene: TRBV21-1
CDR3 protein: CASSNRDNPYEQYF
CDR3 DNA: TGTGCCAGCAGCAACCGGGACAACCCCTACGAGCAGTACTTC

J gene: TRBJ1-1
D gene: .
clone size: few
V gene: TRBV30
CDR3 protein: CAWRTTVYTEAFF
CDR3 DNA: TGTGCCTGGAGGACAACAGTTTACACTGAAGCTTTCTTT

J gene: TRBJ2-1
D gene: TRBD1
clone size: .
V gene: TRBV14
CDR3 protein: CASSPGGTGSYNEQFF
CDR3 DNA: TGTGCCAGCAGCCCCGGCGGGACAGGGAGTTACAATGAGCAGTTCTTC

J gene: TRBJ2-7
D gene: .
clone size: few
V gene: TRBV19
CDR3 protein: CASSIGPTSYEQYF
CDR3 DNA: TGTGCCAGTAGTATTGGGCCGACCTCCTACGAGCAGTACTTC

J gene: TRBJ1-1
D gene: TRBD1
clone size: .
V gene: TRBV5-1
CDR3 protein: CASSTGTTGLSNTEAFF
CDR3 DNA: TGCGCCAGCAGCACCGGAACGACAGGGCTGAGTAACACTGAAGCTTTCTTT

J gene: TRBJ1-2
D gene: TRBD1
clone size: .
V gene: TRBV7-2
CDR3 protein: CASSMDRRSGYTF
CDR3 DNA: TGTGCCAGCAGCATGGACAGGAGGTCTGGCTACACCTTC

J gene: TRBJ1-5
D gene: .
clone size: .
V gene: TRBV19
CDR3 protein: CASSPGEPLGNQPQHF
CDR3 DNA: TGTGCCAGTAGTCCCGGGGAGCCTTTAGGGAATCAGCCCCAGCATTTT

J gene: TRBJ2-7
D gene: TRBD1
clone size: .
V gene: TRBV6-1
CDR3 protein: CASSEEDRGYEQYF
CDR3 DNA: TGTGCCAGCAGTGAGGAGGACAGGGGCTACGAGCAGTACTTC

J gene: TRBJ1-4
D gene: TRBD1
clone size: few
V gene: TRBV30
CDR3 protein: CARGTGGEKLFF
CDR3 DNA: TGTGCCCGCGGGACAGGGGGTGAAAAACTGTTTTTT

J gene: TRBJ1-3
D gene: .
clone size: .
V gene: TRBV9
CDR3 protein: CASSPGRISGNTIYF
CDR3 DNA: TGTGCCAGCAGCCCGGGAAGGATCTCTGGAAACACCATATATTTT

J gene: TRBJ2-7
D gene: TRBD1
clone size: few
V gene: TRBV6-5
CDR3 protein: CASSRPDRAYEQYF
CDR3 DNA: TGTGCCAGCAGTAGACCAGACAGGGCCTACGAGCAGTACTTC

J gene: TRBJ1-5
D gene: .
clone size: .
V gene: TRBV7-6
CDR3 protein: CASSLGGLYQPQHF
CDR3 DNA: TGTGCCAGCAGCTTAGGGGGCCTTTATCAGCCCCAGCATTTT

J gene: TRBJ2-6
D gene: .
clone size: .
V gene: TRBV5-1
CDR3 protein: CASSLGGVGSGANVLTF
CDR3 DNA: TGCGCCAGCAGCTTGGGAGGTGTCGGCTCTGGGGCCAACGTCCTGACTTTC

J gene: TRBJ1-1
D gene: .
clone size: .
V gene: TRBV9
CDR3 protein: CASSGTGWTEAFF
CDR3 DNA: TGTGCCAGCAGCGGTACAGGGTGGACTGAAGCTTTCTTT